This T cell receptor beta chain was retrieved from a study of T cell responses to AZD1222 COVID-19 vaccine. Study as a whole: Second doses at about 4 or about 12 weeks were pooled. Study-wide results and limits: Just a handful of people given AZD1222 tested seropositive at baseline. The span of vaccine-associated CD4 TCRs extended across spike, with dominance at 160-218 and 743-854. Most donors were white British, females outnumbered males, and clonal diversity was possibly underestimated.

TCRdb's copy holds only in-frame clones and misses some; the assay was immunoSEQ multiplex PCR. The top ten hold under 3.5% of the sample, which has about 140,000 clones, roughly 90% seen once. About this clone: Antigen specificity is unknown.

The germline V gene encodes CDR1 SGHAT and CDR2 FQNNGV. The CDR3 sequence is 14 residues long. Unmatched junction bases numbered 8, after V lost 5 bases and J lost 8 bases. The origin of this receptor is an adult in good health. The sample in question was peripheral blood, obtained on day 0 of AZD1222 vaccination. The V and J genes are TRBV11-2 and TRBJ1-1; 10 nucleotides match TRBD1. This CDR3 is CASSIRQGAGEAFF. CDR3 bases: TGTGCCAGCAGCATAAGACAGGGGGCAGGGGAAGCTTTCTTT.